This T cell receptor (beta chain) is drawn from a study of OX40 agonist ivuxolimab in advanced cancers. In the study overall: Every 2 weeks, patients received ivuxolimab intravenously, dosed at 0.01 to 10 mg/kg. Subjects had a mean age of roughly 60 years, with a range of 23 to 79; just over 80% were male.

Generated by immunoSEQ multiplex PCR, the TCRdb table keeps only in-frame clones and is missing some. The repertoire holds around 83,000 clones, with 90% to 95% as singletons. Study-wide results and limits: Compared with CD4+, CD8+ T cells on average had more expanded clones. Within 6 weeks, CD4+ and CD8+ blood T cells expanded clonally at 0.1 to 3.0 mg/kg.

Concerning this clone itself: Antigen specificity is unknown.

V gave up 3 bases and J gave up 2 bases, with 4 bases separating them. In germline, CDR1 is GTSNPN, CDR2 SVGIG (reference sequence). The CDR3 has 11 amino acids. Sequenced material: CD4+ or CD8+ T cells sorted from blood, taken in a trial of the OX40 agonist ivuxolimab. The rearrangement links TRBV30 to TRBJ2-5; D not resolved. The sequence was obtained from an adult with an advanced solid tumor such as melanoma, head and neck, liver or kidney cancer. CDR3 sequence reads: CAWRQQETQYF. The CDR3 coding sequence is TGTGCCTGGAGACAGCAAGAGACCCAGTACTTC.